This T cell receptor (beta chain) was recovered during a study of OX40 agonist ivuxolimab in advanced cancers. Overall study context: Three individuals attained partial responses, comprising one hepatocellular carcinoma case and two cutaneous melanoma cases.

Any history of autoimmune disease or systemic immunosuppression disqualified patients. Germline values: CDR1 SGHAT, CDR2 FQNNGV. Germline trimming cut 5 bases from V and 2 bases from J; bases unmatched to any gene: 7. The CDR3 contains 16 residues. Broader study findings: Relatively little clonal expansion, among the lowest observed, appeared in partial responders at 0.1-3.0 mg/kg.

As concerns this clone: Its antigen is not identified.

Using immunoSEQ multiplex PCR, the repertoire was profiled, and TCRdb retains in-frame clones only, with some absent. Found here are 65,000 to 100,000 clones, about 88% of them singletons; the top ten hold 6.6%. This chain joins TRBV11-2 and TRBJ2-2; 8 bases are shared with TRBD2. The clonotype was recovered from an adult with an advanced solid tumor such as melanoma, head and neck, liver or kidney cancer. Sample: CD4+ or CD8+ T cells sorted from blood, taken in a trial of the OX40 agonist ivuxolimab. The CDR3 nucleotides are TGTGCCAGCAGCCCTTTCAGCGGGGGAAACACCGGGGAGCTGTTTTTT. It yields the protein CASSPFSGGNTGELFF.